This TCR beta chain is drawn from a study of beta chain features in type 1 diabetes. Regarding the study as a whole: PCR may have favored shorter templates equally in patients and controls. Among patients, naive, central memory and Treg TCRB repertoires appeared more similar than among healthy donors.

Via the markers CD45RO/CCR7/CD25/CD127/CD95/CD27, stem cell-like memory, regulatory, central memory and naive CD4+ cells were sorted. The whole isolated RNA underwent reverse transcription, so sequencing captured expressed TCRB transcripts. Deep immunoSEQ sequencing covered naive, central memory and regulatory T cell samples. The method was immunoSEQ multiplex PCR; TCRdb's version includes in-frame clones alone and lacks a portion of them. In the table there are over 500,000 clones, less than 20% of which are singletons. This clone was found a few times. Its antigen is still unknown. The same CDR3 can be traced to other DNA sequences in this sample. The clonotype was recovered from a man aged 18-30 years in good health. The sequenced sample was naive CD4+ T cells from blood.

CDR3 protein: CASSPDRDTEAFF. As DNA, the CDR3 is TGTGCCAGCAGCCCCGACAGGGATACTGAAGCTTTCTTT. The chain uses TRBV7-3 and TRBJ1-1, with 7 nucleotides matching TRBD1. After removal of 5 bases from V and 5 bases from J, the junction contained 5 bases not matched to a gene. The CDR3 loop spans 13 amino acids. CDR1 is SGHTA and CDR2 is FQGTGA in the germline V gene.